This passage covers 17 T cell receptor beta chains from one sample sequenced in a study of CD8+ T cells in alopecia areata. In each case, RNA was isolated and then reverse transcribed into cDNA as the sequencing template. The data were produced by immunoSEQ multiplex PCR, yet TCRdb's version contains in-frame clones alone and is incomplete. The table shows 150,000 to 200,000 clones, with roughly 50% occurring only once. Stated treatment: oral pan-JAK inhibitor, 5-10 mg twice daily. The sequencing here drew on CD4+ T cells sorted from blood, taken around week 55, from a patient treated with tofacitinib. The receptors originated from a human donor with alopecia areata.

CDR3: CASSSRTGLAGLRETQYF. CDR3 nucleotide sequence: TGTGCCAGCAGCTCCCGGACCGGACTAGCGGGGCTCCGGGAGACCCAGTACTTC. The gene calls are TRBV7-6 and TRBJ2-5; TRBD2 matches at 12 bases. In germline, CDR1 is SGHVS, CDR2 FNYEAQ. V was clipped by 4 bases and J by 5 bases; unmatched bases: 14. The CDR3 extends over 18 amino acids. The whole variable domain, filled in from reference TRBV7-6 and TRBJ2-5, reads GAGVSQSPRYKVTKRGQDVALRCDPISGHVSLYWYRQALGQGPEFLTYFNYEAQQDKSGLPNDRFSAERPEGSISTLTIQRTEQRDSAMYRCASSSRTGLAGLRETQYFGPGTRLLVL.

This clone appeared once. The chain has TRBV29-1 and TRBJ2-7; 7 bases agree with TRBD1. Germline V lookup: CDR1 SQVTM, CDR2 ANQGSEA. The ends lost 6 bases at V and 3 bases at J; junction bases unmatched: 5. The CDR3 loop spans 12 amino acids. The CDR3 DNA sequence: TGCAGCGTGCGATCAGGGGGCTACGAGCAGTACTTC. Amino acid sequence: CSVRSGGYEQYF.

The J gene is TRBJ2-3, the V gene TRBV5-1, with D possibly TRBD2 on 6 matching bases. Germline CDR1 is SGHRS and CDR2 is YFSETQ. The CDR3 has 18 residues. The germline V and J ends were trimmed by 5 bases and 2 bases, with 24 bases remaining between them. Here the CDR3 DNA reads TGCGCCAGCAGTCCGAGTCTGAGCGCGGGGCGAACCACAGATACGCAGTATTTT. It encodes CASSPSLSAGRTTDTQYF.

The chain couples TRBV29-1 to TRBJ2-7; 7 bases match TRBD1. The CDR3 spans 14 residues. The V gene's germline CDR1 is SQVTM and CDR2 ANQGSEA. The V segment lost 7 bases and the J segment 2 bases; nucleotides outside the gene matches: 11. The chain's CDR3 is CSGLLTGQTYEQYF. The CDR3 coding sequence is TGCAGCGGGCTATTGACAGGGCAGACCTACGAGCAGTACTTC.

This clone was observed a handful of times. CDR3 coding DNA: TGTGCCAGCAGGTCCGGGGGATACCAAGAGACCCAGTACTTC. Translating gives CASRSGGYQETQYF. The chain carries TRBV14 and TRBJ2-5; maybe TRBD2 (6 bases). CDR1 and CDR2 from the germline V gene are SGHDN and FVKESK. The CDR3 is made up of 14 amino acids. Trimming removed 6 bases at V and 0 bases at J, with 11 bases between.

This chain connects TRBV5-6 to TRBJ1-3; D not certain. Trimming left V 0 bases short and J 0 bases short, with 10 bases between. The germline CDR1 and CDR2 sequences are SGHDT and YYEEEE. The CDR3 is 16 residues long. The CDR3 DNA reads TGTGCCAGCAGCTTGGAGCCGTACTCCTCTGGAAACACCATATATTTT. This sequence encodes CASSLEPYSSGNTIYF.

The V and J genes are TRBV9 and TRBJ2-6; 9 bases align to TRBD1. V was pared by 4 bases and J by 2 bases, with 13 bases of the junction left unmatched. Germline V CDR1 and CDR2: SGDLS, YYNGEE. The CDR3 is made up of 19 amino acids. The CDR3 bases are TGTGCCAGCAGCCCTACTCCGGGACAGGGATTAGCTGGGGCCAACGTCCTGACTTTC. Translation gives CASSPTPGQGLAGANVLTF.

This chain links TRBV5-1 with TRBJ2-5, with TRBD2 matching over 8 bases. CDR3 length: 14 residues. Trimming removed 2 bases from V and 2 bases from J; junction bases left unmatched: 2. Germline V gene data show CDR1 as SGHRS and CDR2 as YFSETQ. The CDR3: CASSFGGAQETQYF. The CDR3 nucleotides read TGCGCCAGCAGCTTCGGGGGGGCGCAAGAGACCCAGTACTTC.

CDR3 region: CASSGITGGSNQPQHF. In DNA, the CDR3 is TGTGCCAGCAGCGGAATCACAGGGGGTAGCAATCAGCCCCAGCATTTT. The chain has TRBV11-3 and TRBJ1-5; TRBD1 aligns across 8 bases. Germline CDR1 reads SGHNT; CDR2 reads YENEEA. The CDR3 has 16 residues. J was trimmed by 0 bases and V by 5 bases; bases with no gene match: 6.

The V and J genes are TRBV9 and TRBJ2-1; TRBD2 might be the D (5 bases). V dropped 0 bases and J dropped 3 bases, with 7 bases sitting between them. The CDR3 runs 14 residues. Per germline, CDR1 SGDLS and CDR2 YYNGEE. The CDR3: CASSVGAVYNEQFF. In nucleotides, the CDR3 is TGTGCCAGCAGCGTAGGAGCGGTCTACAATGAGCAGTTCTTC.

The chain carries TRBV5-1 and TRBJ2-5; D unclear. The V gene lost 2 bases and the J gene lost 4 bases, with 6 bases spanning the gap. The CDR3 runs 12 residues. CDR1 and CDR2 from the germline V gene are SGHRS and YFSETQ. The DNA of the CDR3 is TGCGCCAGCAGCTTCGTGAGAGAGACCCAGTACTTC. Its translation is CASSFVRETQYF.

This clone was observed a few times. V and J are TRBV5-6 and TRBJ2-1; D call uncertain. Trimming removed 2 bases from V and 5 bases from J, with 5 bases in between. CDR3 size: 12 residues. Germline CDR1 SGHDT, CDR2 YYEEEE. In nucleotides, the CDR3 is TGTGCCAGCAGCTTTTACGACAATGAGCAGTTCTTC. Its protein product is CASSFYDNEQFF.

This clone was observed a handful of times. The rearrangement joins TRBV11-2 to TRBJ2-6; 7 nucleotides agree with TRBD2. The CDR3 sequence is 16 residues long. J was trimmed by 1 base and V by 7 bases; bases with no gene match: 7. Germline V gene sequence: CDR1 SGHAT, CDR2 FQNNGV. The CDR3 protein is CASNHMGGSGANVLTF. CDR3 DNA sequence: TGTGCCAGCAACCACATGGGGGGGTCTGGGGCCAACGTCCTGACTTTC.

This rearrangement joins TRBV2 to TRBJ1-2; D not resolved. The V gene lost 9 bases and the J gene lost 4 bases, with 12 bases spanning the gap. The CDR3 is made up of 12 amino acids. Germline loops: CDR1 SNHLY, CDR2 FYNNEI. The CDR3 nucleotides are TGTGCCAGTACCCCGGCCGCCTATGGCTACACCTTC. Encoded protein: CASTPAAYGYTF.

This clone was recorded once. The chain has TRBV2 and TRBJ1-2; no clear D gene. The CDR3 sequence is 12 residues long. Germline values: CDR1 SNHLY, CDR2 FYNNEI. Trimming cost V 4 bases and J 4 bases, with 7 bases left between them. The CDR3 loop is CASSAVSYGYTF. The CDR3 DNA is TGTGCCAGCAGTGCCGTGTCCTATGGCTACACCTTC.

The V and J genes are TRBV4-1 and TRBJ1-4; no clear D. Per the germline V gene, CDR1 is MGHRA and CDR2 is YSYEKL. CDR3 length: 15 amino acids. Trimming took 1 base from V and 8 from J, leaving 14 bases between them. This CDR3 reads CASSQAPDGREKLFF. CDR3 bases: TGCGCCAGCAGCCAAGCCCCGGACGGCAGGGAAAAACTGTTTTTT.

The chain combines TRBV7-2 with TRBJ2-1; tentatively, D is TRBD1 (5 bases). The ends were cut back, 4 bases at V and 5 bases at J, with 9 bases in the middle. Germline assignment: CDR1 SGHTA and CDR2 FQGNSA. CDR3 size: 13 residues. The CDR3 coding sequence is TGTGCCAGCAGCTCGACAGTACACAATGAGCAGTTCTTC. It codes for CASSSTVHNEQFF.